The clone carrying this T cell receptor (beta chain) was recorded many times. Its specificity is not known. These data are taken from a study of T-cell memory formation after mild COVID-19. Amplification by 5'RACE using constant-segment primers produced TCR alpha and TCR beta cDNA libraries that carried sample barcodes and UMIs. TCRdb itself ran the 5' RACE reads through MiXCR, one entry per CDR3 protein. The repertoire holds about 38,000 distinct CDR3 sequences, with roughly 11% as singletons. The junction had 3 bases not matched to a gene; V was cut back by 5 bases and J by 7 bases. Germline V gene lookup returns CDR1 DFQATT and CDR2 SNEGSKA (reference sequence). The CDR3 runs to 13 residues. Study observations and caveats: Day 15 to 85 contracting clones showed balanced CD4/CD8; day 15 to 37 expanders favored CD4+. Some responding clones appeared in pre-infection memory, suggesting cross-reactive memory joined.

The chain recombines TRBV20-1 with TRBJ1-6; TRBD1 aligns across 9 bases. The sample consisted of PBMCs or a T cell subset sorted from them (not recorded which). This clonotype was sampled from a man in his late teens or twenties who had mild COVID-19 (a few samples of this study predate the infection). Cell type and time point are not known. Here the CDR3 reads CSADRGENSPLHF. CDR3 bases: TGCAGTGCTGACAGGGGGGAGAATTCACCCCTCCACTTT.